This T cell receptor (beta chain) was obtained from a study of long-term antiretroviral therapy in people with HIV. The CDR3 has 14 residues. Trimming pared 1 base from V and 0 bases from J, leaving 6 bases between. Germline CDR1 SGHAT, CDR2 FQNNGV. The run of the v3.0 immunoSEQ assay was at survey level. This table comes from immunoSEQ multiplex PCR, and its TCRdb copy is limited to in-frame clones, with some not included. Here the sample spans approximately 10,000 clones, 70% to 85% being singletons. From each donor, at least one pre-ART PBMC sample and at least two post-ART PBMC samples were obtained.

The chain couples TRBV11-2 to TRBJ1-1; D is ambiguous. Material: unsorted PBMCs, obtained roughly 3 years before starting antiretroviral therapy. This clonotype originated in a man aged 35-49 years with HIV. The CDR3: CASSLVSMNTEAFF. The DNA of the CDR3 is TGTGCCAGCAGCTTAGTCTCGATGAACACTGAAGCTTTCTTT.